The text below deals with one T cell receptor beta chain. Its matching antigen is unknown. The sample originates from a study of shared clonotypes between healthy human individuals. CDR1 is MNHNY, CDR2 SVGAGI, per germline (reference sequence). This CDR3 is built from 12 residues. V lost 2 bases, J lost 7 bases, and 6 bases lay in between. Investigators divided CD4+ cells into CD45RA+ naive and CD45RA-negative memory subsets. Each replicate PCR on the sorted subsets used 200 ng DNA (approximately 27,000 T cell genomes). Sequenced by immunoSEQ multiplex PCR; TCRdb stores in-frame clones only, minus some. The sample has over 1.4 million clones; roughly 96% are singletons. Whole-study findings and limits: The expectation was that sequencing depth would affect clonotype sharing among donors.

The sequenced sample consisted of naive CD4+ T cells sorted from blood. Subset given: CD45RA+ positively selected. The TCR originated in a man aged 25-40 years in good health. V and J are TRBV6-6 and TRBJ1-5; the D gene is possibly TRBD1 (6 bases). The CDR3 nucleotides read TGTGCCAGCAGTTACACAGGGCAGCCCCAGCATTTT. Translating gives CASSYTGQPQHF.